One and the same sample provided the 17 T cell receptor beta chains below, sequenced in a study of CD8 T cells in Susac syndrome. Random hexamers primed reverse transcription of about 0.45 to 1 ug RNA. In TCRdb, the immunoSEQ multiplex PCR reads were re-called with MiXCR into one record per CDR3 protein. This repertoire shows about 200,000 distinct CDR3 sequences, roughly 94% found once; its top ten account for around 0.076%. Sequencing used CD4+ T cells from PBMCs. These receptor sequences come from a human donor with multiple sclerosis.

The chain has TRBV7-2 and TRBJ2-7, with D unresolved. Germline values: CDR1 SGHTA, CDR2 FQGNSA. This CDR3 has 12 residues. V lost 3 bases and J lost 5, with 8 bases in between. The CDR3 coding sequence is TGTGCCAGCAGCTTCACCCAAAACGAGCAGTACGTC. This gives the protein CASSFTQNEQYV.

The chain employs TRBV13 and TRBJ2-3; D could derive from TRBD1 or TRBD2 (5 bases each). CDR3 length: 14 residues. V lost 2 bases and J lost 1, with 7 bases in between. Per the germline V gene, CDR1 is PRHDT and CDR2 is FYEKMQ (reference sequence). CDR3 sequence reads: CASSLQGGTDTQYF. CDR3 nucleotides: TGTGCCAGCAGCTTACAGGGAGGCACAGATACGCAGTATTTT.

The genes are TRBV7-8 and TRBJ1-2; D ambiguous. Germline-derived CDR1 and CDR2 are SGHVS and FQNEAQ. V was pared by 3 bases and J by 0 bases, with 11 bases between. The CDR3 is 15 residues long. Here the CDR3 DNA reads TGTGCCAGCAGCTTCCTCCCCGGTTCTAACTATGGCTACACCTTC. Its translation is CASSFLPGSNYGYTF.

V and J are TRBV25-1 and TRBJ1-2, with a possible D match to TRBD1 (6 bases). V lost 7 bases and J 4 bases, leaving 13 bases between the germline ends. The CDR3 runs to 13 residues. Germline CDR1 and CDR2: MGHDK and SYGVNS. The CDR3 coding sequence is TGTGCCAGCAACAGGGCGGGGAGCTATGGCTACACCTTC. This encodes CASNRAGSYGYTF.

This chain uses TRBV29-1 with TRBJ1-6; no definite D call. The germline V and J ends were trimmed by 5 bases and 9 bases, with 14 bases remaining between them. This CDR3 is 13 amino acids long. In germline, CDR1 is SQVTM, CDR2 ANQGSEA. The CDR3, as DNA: TGCAGCGTTACCCAAGGGTTGGGTTCACCCCTCCACTTT. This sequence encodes CSVTQGLGSPLHF.

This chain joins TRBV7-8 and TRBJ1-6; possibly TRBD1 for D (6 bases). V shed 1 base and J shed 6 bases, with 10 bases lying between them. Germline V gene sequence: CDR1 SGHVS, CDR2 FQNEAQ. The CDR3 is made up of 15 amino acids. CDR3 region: CASSLGGGRNSPLHF. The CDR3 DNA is TGTGCCAGCAGCTTAGGCGGGGGGCGTAATTCACCCCTCCACTTT.

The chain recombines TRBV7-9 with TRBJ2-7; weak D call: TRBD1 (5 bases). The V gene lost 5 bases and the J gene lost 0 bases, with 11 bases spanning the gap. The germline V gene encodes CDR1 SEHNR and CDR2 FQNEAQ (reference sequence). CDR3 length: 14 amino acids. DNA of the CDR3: TGTGCCAGCAGCGACAGACGGAGCTCCTACGAGCAGTACTTC. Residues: CASSDRRSSYEQYF. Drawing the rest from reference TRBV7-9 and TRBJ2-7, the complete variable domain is DTGVSQNPRHKITKRGQNVTFRCDPISEHNRLYWYRQTLGQGPEFLTYFQNEAQLEKSRLLSDRFSAERPKGSFSTLEIQRTEQGDSAMYLCASSDRRSSYEQYFGPGTRLTVT.

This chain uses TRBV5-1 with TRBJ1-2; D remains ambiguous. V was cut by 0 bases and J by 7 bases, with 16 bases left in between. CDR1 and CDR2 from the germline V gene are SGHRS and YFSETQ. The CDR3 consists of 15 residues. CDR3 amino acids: CASSLEGRKNSGYTF. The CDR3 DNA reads TGCGCCAGCAGCTTGGAAGGCAGGAAAAATAGTGGCTACACCTTC.

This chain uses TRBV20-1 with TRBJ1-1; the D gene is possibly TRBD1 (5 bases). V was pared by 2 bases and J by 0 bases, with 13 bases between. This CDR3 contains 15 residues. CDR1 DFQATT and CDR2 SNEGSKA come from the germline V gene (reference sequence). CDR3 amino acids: CSARLFGQMNTEAFF. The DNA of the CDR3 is TGCAGTGCTAGACTCTTCGGACAAATGAACACTGAAGCTTTCTTT.

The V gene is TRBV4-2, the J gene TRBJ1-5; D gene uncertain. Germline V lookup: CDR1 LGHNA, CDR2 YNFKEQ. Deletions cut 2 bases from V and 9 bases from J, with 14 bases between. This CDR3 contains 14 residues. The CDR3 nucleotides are TGTGCCAGCAGCCAACCAAATGGAGATAGGCCCCAGCATTTT. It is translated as CASSQPNGDRPQHF.

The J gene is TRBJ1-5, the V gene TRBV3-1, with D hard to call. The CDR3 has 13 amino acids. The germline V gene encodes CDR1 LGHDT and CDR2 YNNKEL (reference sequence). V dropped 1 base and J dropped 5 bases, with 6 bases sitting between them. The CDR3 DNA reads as TGTGCCAGCAGCCAAGGAAGTGATCAGCCCCAGCATTTT. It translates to CASSQGSDQPQHF. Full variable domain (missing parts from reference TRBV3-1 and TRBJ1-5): DTAVSQTPKYLVTQMGNDKSIKCEQNLGHDTMYWYKQDSKKFLKIMFSYNNKELIINETVPNRFSPKSPDKAHLNLHINSLELGDSAVYFCASSQGSDQPQHFGDGTRLSIL.

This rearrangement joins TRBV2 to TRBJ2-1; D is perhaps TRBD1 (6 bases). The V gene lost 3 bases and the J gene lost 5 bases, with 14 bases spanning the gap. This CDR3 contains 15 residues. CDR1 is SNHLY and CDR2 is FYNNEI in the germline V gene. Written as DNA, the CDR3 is TGTGCCAGCAGTGACAGGGGTGGTCGGGACAATGAGCAGTTCTTC. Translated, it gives CASSDRGGRDNEQFF.

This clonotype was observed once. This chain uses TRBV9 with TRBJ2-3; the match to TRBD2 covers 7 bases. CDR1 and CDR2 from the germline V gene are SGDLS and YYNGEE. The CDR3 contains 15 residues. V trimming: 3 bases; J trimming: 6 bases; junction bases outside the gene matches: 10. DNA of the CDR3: TGTGCCAGCAGCGCGTCAGCGGGATACGGGGATACGCAGTATTTT. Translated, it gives CASSASAGYGDTQYF. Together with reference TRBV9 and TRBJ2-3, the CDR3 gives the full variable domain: DSGVTQTPKHLITATGQRVTLRCSPRSGDLSVYWYQQSLDQGLQFLIQYYNGEERAKGNILERFSAQQFPDLHSELNLSSLELGDSALYFCASSASAGYGDTQYFGPGTRLTVL.

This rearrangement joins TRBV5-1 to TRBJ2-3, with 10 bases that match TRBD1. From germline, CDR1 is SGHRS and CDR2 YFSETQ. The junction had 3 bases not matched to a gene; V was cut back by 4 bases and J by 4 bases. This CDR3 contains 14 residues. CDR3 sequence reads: CASSRGQGADTQYF. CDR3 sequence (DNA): TGCGCCAGCAGCCGAGGACAGGGGGCAGATACGCAGTATTTT.

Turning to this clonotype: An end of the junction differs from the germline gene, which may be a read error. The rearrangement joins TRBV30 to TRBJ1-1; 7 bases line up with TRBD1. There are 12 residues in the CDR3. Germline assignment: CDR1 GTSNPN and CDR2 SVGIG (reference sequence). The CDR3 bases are TGTGCCCACGGCAGGGGGAACAATGAAGCTTTCTTT. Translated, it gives CAHGRGNNEAFF.

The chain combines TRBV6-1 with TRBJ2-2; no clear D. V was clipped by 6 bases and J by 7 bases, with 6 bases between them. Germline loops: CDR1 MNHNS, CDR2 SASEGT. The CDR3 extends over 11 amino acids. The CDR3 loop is CASRNDGELFF. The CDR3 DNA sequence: TGTGCCAGCAGGAATGACGGGGAGCTGTTTTTT.

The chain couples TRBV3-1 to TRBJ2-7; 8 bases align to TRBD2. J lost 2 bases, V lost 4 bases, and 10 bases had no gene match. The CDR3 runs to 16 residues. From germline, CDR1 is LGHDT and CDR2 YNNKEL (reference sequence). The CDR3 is CASSLSGGGPAYEQYF. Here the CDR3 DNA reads TGTGCCAGCAGCCTCTCGGGCGGGGGGCCGGCCTACGAGCAGTACTTC.